Listed below are T cell receptor beta chains from one sample, sequenced in a study of CD8 T cells in Susac syndrome. TCRdb passed the immunoSEQ multiplex PCR reads through MiXCR, listing each CDR3 protein once. The sample contains some 100,000 distinct CDR3 sequences, 85% to 95% of which appear only once. The specimen was CD4+ T cells from PBMCs. Receptor source: a human donor with multiple sclerosis. Both conserved end residues are part of each CDR3. Each record gives: V gene, D gene, clone size, J gene, CDR3 protein, CDR3 DNA. The D gene is left open where the match is weak. The size entry is marked missing in some rows and otherwise reads once, few, many or a size class.

V gene: TRBV5-1
D gene: .
clone size: .
J gene: TRBJ2-1
CDR3 protein: CASSLVQGINEQFF
CDR3 DNA: TGCGCCAGCAGCTTGGTGCAGGGAATCAATGAGCAGTTCTTC

V gene: TRBV5-1
D gene: .
clone size: .
J gene: TRBJ2-6
CDR3 protein: CASRTSGANVLTF
CDR3 DNA: TGCGCCAGCAGGACATCTGGGGCCAACGTCCTGACTTTC

V gene: TRBV30
D gene: .
clone size: .
J gene: TRBJ1-3
CDR3 protein: CAWSMNWENTIYF
CDR3 DNA: TGTGCCTGGAGCATGAACTGGGAAAACACCATATATTTT

V gene: TRBV3-1
D gene: TRBD2
clone size: .
J gene: TRBJ2-3
CDR3 protein: CASSQGPASGAADTQYF
CDR3 DNA: TGTGCCAGCAGCCAAGGGCCAGCTAGCGGGGCAGCAGATACGCAGTATTTT

V gene: TRBV20-1
D gene: TRBD1
clone size: .
J gene: TRBJ1-3
CDR3 protein: CSALTGWGNTIYF
CDR3 DNA: TGCAGTGCATTGACAGGGTGGGGAAACACCATATATTTT

V gene: TRBV30
D gene: TRBD1
clone size: .
J gene: TRBJ1-3
CDR3 protein: CAWSRDRDSSSGNTIYF
CDR3 DNA: TGTGCCTGGAGTCGGGACAGGGACTCGAGCTCTGGAAACACCATATATTTT

V gene: TRBV2
D gene: .
clone size: .
J gene: TRBJ1-2
CDR3 protein: CASRATEYYGYTF
CDR3 DNA: TGTGCCAGCAGAGCGACAGAGTACTATGGCTACACCTTC

V gene: TRBV5-1
D gene: TRBD1
clone size: .
J gene: TRBJ1-1
CDR3 protein: CASSWNRGQGYTEAFF
CDR3 DNA: TGCGCCAGCAGCTGGAACAGGGGGCAAGGGTACACTGAAGCTTTCTTT

V gene: TRBV20-1
D gene: TRBD1
clone size: once
J gene: TRBJ1-2
CDR3 protein: CSAPPRDRLDYGYTF
CDR3 DNA: TGCAGTGCCCCTCCCCGGGACAGATTAGACTATGGCTACACCTTC

V gene: TRBV3-1
D gene: .
clone size: .
J gene: TRBJ2-7
CDR3 protein: CASSQDLTEREQYF
CDR3 DNA: TGTGCCAGCAGCCAAGATCTCACAGAACGGGAGCAGTACTTC

V gene: TRBV4-1
D gene: TRBD2
clone size: .
J gene: TRBJ2-3
CDR3 protein: CASSQVASSGTSTDTQYF
CDR3 DNA: TGCGCCAGCAGCCAAGTCGCCTCTAGCGGGACAAGCACAGATACGCAGTATTTT

V gene: TRBV29-1
D gene: .
clone size: .
J gene: TRBJ2-3
CDR3 protein: CSTARVSTDTQYF
CDR3 DNA: TGCAGCACGGCGCGGGTTAGCACAGATACGCAGTATTTT

V gene: TRBV6-4
D gene: TRBD1
clone size: .
J gene: TRBJ1-6
CDR3 protein: CASSEKQGSPLHF
CDR3 DNA: TGTGCCAGCAGTGAGAAACAGGGGTCACCCCTCCACTTT

V gene: TRBV20-1
D gene: .
clone size: .
J gene: TRBJ1-4
CDR3 protein: CSVPGGVLTNEKLFF
CDR3 DNA: TGCAGTGTACCTGGGGGCGTCTTAACTAATGAAAAACTGTTTTTT

V gene: TRBV3-1
D gene: TRBD1
clone size: once
J gene: TRBJ1-2
CDR3 protein: CASSQDTTGYGYTF
CDR3 DNA: TGTGCCAGCAGCCAAGATACGACAGGGTATGGCTACACCTTC

V gene: TRBV20-1
D gene: TRBD2
clone size: .
J gene: TRBJ2-2
CDR3 protein: CSATGTSGTGELFF
CDR3 DNA: TGCAGTGCTACGGGGACTAGCGGCACCGGGGAGCTGTTTTTT

V gene: TRBV4-2
D gene: .
clone size: .
J gene: TRBJ1-5
CDR3 protein: CASSDLRSNQPQHF
CDR3 DNA: TGTGCCAGCAGCGACCTACGGAGCAATCAGCCCCAGCATTTT

V gene: TRBV7-2
D gene: .
clone size: .
J gene: TRBJ1-2
CDR3 protein: CASSPSILSGGYTF
CDR3 DNA: TGTGCCAGCAGCCCCAGCATCCTATCGGGAGGCTACACCTTC

V gene: TRBV3-1
D gene: TRBD2
clone size: once
J gene: TRBJ2-1
CDR3 protein: CASSRTSGVTYNEQFF
CDR3 DNA: TGTGCCAGCAGCCGCACTAGCGGGGTGACCTACAATGAGCAGTTCTTC

V gene: TRBV6-6
D gene: .
clone size: once
J gene: TRBJ2-1
CDR3 protein: CASTPGRSSYNEQFF
CDR3 DNA: TGTGCCAGCACCCCAGGAAGGAGCTCCTACAATGAGCAGTTCTTC

V gene: TRBV2
D gene: .
clone size: .
J gene: TRBJ2-5
CDR3 protein: CASTKDWAGRTSQETQYF
CDR3 DNA: TGTGCCAGCACCAAGGACTGGGCGGGGCGAACCTCGCAAGAGACCCAGTACTTC

V gene: TRBV18
D gene: .
clone size: .
J gene: TRBJ2-5
CDR3 protein: CASSPGVLETQYF
CDR3 DNA: TGTGCCAGCTCGCCAGGGGTCTTGGAGACCCAGTACTTC

V gene: TRBV7-2
D gene: TRBD1
clone size: once
J gene: TRBJ1-1
CDR3 protein: CASSSMTGSTEAFF
CDR3 DNA: TGTGCCAGCAGCTCGATGACAGGGAGCACTGAAGCTTTCTTT

V gene: TRBV27
D gene: .
clone size: .
J gene: TRBJ1-5
CDR3 protein: CASSPRNYPNQPQHF
CDR3 DNA: TGTGCCAGCAGTCCCCGGAATTACCCCAATCAGCCCCAGCATTTT

V gene: TRBV19
D gene: .
clone size: .
J gene: TRBJ1-2
CDR3 protein: CASLTPRAGGYYGYTF
CDR3 DNA: TGTGCCAGCCTCACCCCGCGGGCAGGAGGGTACTATGGCTACACCTTC

V gene: TRBV4-1
D gene: .
clone size: .
J gene: TRBJ2-2
CDR3 protein: CASSQRVIPGVRTGELFF
CDR3 DNA: TGCGCCAGCAGCCAGAGGGTAATTCCAGGGGTTAGGACCGGGGAGCTGTTTTTT